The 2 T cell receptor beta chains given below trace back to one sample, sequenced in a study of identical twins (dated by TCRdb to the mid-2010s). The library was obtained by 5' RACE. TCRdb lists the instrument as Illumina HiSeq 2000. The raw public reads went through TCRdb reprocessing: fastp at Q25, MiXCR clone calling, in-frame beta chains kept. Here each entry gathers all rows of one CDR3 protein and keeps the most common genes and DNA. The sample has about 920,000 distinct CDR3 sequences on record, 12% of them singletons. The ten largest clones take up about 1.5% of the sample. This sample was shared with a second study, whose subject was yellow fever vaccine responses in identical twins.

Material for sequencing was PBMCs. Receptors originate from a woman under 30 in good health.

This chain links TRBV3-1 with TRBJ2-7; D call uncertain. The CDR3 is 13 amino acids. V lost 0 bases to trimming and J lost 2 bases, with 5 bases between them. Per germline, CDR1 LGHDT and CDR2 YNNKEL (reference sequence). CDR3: CASSQDEAYEQYF. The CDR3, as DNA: TGTGCCAGCAGCCAAGACGAGGCCTACGAGCAGTACTTC.

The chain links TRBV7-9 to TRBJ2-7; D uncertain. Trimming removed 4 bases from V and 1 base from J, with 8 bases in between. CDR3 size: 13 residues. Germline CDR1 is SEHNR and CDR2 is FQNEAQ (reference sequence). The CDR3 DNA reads TGTGCCAGCAGCTCTCCAGATTCCTACGAGCAGTACTTC. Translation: CASSSPDSYEQYF.